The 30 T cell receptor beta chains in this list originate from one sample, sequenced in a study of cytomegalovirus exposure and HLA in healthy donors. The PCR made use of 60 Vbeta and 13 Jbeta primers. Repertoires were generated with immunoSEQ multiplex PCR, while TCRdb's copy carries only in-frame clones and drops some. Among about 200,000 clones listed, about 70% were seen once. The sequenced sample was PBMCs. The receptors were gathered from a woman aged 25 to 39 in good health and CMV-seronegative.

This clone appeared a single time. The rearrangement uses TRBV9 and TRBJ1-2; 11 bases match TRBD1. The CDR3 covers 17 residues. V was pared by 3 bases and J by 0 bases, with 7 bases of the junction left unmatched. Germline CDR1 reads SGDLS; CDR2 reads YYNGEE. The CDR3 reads CASSGRDRGEANYGYTF. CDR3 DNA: TGTGCCAGCAGCGGGCGGGACAGGGGGGAGGCTAACTATGGCTACACCTTC.

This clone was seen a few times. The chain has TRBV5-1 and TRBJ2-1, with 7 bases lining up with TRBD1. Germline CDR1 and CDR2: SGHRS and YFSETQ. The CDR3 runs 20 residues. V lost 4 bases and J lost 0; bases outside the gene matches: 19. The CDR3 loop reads CASSTGQLFDLLSSYNEQFF. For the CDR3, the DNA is TGCGCCAGCAGCACGGGACAGCTTTTCGATTTACTGAGCTCCTACAATGAGCAGTTCTTC.

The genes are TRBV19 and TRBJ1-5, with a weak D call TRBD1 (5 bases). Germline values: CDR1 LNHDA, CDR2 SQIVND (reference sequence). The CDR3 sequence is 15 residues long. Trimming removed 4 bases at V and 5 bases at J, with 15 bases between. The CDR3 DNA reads TGTGCCAGTAGTACATACCCCCTGGGGCATCAGCCCCAGCATTTT. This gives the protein CASSTYPLGHQPQHF.

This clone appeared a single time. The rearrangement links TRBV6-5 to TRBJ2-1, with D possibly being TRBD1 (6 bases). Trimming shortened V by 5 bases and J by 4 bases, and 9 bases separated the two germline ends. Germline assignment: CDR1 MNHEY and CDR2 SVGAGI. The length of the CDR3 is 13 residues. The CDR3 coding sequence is TGTGCCAGCAGTCGGACAGAGTACAATGAGCAGTTCTTC. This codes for CASSRTEYNEQFF.

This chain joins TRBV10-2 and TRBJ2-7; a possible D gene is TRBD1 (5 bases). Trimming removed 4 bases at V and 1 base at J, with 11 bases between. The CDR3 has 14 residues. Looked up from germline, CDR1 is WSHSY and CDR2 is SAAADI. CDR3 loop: CASSVSGPSYEQYF. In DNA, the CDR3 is TGCGCCAGCAGTGTTTCAGGGCCGTCCTACGAGCAGTACTTC.

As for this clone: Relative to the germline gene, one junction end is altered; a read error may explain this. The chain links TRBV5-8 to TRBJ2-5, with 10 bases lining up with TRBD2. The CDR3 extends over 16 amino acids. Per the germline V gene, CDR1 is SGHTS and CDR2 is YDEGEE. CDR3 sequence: CASSLGTSGFLETQYF. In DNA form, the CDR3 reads TGTGCCAGCAGCTTGGGGACTAGCGGTTTTCTGGAGACTCAGTACTTC.

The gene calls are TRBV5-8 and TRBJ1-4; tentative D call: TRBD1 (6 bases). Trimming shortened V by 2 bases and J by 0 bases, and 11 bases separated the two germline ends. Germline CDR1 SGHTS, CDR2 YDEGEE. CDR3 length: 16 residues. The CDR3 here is CASSFGTHTTNEKLFF. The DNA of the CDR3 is TGTGCCAGCAGCTTCGGGACACACACAACTAATGAAAAACTGTTTTTT.

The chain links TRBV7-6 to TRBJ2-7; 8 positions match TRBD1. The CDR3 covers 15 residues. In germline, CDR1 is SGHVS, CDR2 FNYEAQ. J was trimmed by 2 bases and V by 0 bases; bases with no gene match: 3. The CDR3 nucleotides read TGTGCCAGCAGCTTAGCCGGGACAGGCCCCTACGAGCAGTACTTC. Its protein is CASSLAGTGPYEQYF.

CDR3 sequence: CASSANPDRTTPYNEQFF. CDR3 DNA sequence: TGTGCCAGCAGCGCGAACCCGGACAGGACGACACCCTACAATGAGCAGTTCTTC. This chain uses TRBV9 with TRBJ2-1; 7 nucleotides line up with TRBD1. The CDR3 length is 18 residues. Germline values: CDR1 SGDLS, CDR2 YYNGEE. Trimming at V came to 3 bases and at J to 2 bases, leaving 14 bases not matched to a gene. Full variable domain (outside the CDR3, taken from reference TRBV9 and TRBJ2-1): DSGVTQTPKHLITATGQRVTLRCSPRSGDLSVYWYQQSLDQGLQFLIQYYNGEERAKGNILERFSAQQFPDLHSELNLSSLELGDSALYFCASSANPDRTTPYNEQFFGPGTRLTVL.

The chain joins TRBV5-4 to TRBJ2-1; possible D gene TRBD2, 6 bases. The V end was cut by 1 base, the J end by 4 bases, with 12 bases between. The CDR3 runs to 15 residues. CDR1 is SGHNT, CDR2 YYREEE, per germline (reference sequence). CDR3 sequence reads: CASSLKAGYYNEQFF. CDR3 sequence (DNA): TGTGCCAGCAGCTTGAAGGCGGGGTATTACAATGAGCAGTTCTTC.

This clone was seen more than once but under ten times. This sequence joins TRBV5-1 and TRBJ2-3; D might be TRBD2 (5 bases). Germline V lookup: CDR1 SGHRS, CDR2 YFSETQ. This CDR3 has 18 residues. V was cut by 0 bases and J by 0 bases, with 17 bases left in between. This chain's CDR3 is CASSLALRTSTSTDTQYF. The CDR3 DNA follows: TGCGCCAGCAGCTTGGCACTCAGGACTTCCACTAGCACAGATACGCAGTATTTT. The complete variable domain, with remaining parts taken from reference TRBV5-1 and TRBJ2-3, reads KAGVTQTPRYLIKTRGQQVTLSCSPISGHRSVSWYQQTPGQGLQFLFEYFSETQRNKGNFPGRFSGRQFSNSRSEMNVSTLELGDSALYLCASSLALRTSTSTDTQYFGPGTRLTVL.

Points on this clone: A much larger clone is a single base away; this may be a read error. CDR3 nucleotides: TGTGCCAGCAGCTATACAGGGACTGGAAACACCATATATTTT. Residues: CASSYTGTGNTIYF. This sequence joins TRBV25-1 and TRBJ1-3; TRBD1 might be the D (6 bases). The CDR3 extends over 14 amino acids. Trimming cost V 6 bases and J 2 bases, with 11 bases left between them. CDR1 is MGHDK and CDR2 is SYGVNS in the germline V gene.

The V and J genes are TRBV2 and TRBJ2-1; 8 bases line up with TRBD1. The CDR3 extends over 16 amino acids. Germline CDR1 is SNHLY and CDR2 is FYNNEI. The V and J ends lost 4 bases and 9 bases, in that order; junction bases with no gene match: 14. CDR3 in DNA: TGTGCCAGCAGTGCGCTGGACAGGGCCTTGGCAACTGAGCAGTTCTTC. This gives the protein CASSALDRALATEQFF.

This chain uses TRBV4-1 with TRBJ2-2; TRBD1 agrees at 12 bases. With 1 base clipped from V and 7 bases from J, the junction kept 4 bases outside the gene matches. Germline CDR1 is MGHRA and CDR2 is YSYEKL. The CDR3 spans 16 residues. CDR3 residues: CASSQAGTGGFGELFF. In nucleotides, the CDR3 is TGCGCCAGCAGCCAAGCCGGGACAGGGGGCTTCGGGGAGCTGTTTTTT.

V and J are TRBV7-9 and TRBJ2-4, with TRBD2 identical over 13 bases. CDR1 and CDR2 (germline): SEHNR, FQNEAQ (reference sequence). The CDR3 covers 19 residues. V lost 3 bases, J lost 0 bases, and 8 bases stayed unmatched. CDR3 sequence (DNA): TGTGCCAGCAGCTTGGCCGGACTAGCGGGGGCCCCAGCCAAAAACATTCAGTACTTC. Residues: CASSLAGLAGAPAKNIQYF.

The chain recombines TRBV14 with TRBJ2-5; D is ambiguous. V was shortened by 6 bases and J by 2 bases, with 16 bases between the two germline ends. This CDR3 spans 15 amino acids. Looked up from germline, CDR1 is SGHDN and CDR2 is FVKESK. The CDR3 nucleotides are TGTGCCAGCAGTCCCGTTAAAGCTGTACAAGAGACCCAGTACTTC. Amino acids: CASSPVKAVQETQYF.

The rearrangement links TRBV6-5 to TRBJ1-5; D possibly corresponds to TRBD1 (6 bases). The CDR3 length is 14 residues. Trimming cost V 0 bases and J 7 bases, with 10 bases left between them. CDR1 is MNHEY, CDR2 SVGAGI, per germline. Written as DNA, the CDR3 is TGTGCCAGCAGTTACTCGAACAGGGAACAGCCCCAGCATTTT. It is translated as CASSYSNREQPQHF.

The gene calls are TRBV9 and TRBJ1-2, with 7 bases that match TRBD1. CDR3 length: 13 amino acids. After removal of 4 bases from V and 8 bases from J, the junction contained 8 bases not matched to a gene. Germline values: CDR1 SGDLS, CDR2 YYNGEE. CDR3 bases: TGTGCCAGCAGCAGAAACCGGGACAGAGGCTACACCTTC. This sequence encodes CASSRNRDRGYTF.

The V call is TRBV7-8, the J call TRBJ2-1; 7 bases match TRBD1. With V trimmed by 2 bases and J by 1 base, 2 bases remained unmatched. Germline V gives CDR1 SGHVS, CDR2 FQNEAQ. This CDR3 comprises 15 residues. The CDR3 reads CASSLQGVSYNEQFF. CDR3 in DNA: TGTGCCAGCAGCTTACAGGGGGTTTCCTACAATGAGCAGTTCTTC.

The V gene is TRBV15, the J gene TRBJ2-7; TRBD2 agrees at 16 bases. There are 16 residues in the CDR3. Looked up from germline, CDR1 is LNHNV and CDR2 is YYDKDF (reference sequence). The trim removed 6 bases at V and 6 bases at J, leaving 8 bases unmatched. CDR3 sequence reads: CATREGLAGGPSEQYF. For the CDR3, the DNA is TGTGCCACCAGGGAGGGACTAGCGGGAGGGCCCTCCGAGCAGTACTTC.

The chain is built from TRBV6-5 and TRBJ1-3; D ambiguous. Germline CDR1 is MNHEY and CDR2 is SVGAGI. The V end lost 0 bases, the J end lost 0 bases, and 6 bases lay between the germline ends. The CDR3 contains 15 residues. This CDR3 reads CASSYSADSGNTIYF. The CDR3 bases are TGTGCCAGCAGTTACTCGGCAGACTCTGGAAACACCATATATTTT.

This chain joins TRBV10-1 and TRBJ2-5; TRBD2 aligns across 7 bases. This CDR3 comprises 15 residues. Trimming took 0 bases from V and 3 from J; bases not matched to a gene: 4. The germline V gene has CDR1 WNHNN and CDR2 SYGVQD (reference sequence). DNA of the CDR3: TGCGCCAGCAGTGAGTCGGGGGAGGGGAAAGAGACCCAGTACTTC. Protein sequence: CASSESGEGKETQYF.

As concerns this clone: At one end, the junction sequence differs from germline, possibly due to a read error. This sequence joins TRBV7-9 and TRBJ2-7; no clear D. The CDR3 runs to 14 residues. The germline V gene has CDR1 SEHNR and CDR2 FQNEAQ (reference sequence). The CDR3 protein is CSSSLLADSYEQYF. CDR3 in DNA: TGTTCCAGCAGCTTACTCGCAGACTCCTACGAGCAGTACTTC.

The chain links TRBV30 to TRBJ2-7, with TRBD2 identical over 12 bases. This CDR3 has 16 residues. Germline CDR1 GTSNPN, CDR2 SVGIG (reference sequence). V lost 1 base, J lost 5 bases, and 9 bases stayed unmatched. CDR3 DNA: TGTGCCTGGAGTGGGTTGGGACTAGCGGGTAGGAACGAGCAGTACTTC. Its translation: CAWSGLGLAGRNEQYF.

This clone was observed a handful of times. This CDR3 reads CASSDPSSYEQYF. CDR3 bases: TGCGCCAGCAGTGACCCTAGCTCCTACGAGCAGTACTTC. V gene TRBV10-2 combines with J gene TRBJ2-7; D uncertain. The V and J ends lost 3 bases and 0 bases respectively, with 6 bases between them. CDR1 is WSHSY, CDR2 SAAADI, per germline. This CDR3 has 13 residues.

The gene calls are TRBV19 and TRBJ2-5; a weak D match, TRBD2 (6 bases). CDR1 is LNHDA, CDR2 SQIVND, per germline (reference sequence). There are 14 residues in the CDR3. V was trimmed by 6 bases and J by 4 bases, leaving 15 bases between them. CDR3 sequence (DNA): TGTGCCAGTAGGGAGGGACGGCGGGCAGAGACCCAGTACTTC. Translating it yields CASREGRRAETQYF.

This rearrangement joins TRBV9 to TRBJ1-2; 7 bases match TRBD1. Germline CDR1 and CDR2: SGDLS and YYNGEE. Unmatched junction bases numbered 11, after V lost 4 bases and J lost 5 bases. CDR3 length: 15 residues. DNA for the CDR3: TGTGCCAGCAGCACCCTAGCCGGGACAGAGTATGGCTACACCTTC. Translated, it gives CASSTLAGTEYGYTF.

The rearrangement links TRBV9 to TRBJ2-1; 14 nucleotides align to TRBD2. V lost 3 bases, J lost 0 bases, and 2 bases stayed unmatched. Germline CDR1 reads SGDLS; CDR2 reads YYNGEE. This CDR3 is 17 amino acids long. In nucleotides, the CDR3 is TGTGCCAGCAGCGGACTAGCGGGGGGGAGCTCCTACAATGAGCAGTTCTTC. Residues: CASSGLAGGSSYNEQFF.

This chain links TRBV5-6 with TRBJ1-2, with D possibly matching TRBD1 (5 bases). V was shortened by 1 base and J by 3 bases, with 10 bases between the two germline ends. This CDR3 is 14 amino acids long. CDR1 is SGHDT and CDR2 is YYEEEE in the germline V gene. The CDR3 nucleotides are TGTGCCAGCAGCTTGAGAGCCAGGGACTATGGCTACACCTTC. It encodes CASSLRARDYGYTF.

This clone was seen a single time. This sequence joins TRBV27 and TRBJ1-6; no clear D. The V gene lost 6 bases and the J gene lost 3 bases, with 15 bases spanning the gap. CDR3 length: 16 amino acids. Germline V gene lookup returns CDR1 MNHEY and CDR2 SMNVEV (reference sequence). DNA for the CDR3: TGTGCCAGCAGCGACCTGCGCGGATTCTATAATTCACCCCTCCACTTT. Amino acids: CASSDLRGFYNSPLHF.